What follows are 31 T cell receptor beta chains derived from one specimen sequenced in a study of T cell responses to AZD1222 COVID-19 vaccine. Sequenced by immunoSEQ multiplex PCR; TCRdb stores in-frame clones only, minus some. The repertoire holds around 66,000 clones, with more than 75% as singletons. The material was peripheral blood, obtained 28 days after the second dose of the MenACWY control vaccine. The source of these receptors is an adult who received the MenACWY meningococcal vaccine as a control.

This chain connects TRBV7-9 to TRBJ1-5; D unresolved. This CDR3 region has 13 residues. Per the germline V gene, CDR1 is SEHNR and CDR2 is FQNEAQ (reference sequence). V was cut by 2 bases and J by 7 bases, with 9 bases left in between. In DNA, the CDR3 is TGTGCCAGCAGCTTAACGACGGGGCAGCCCCAGCATTTT. Amino acids: CASSLTTGQPQHF.

V gene TRBV9 combines with J gene TRBJ2-5, with 8 bases that match TRBD1. Germline CDR1 and CDR2: SGDLS and YYNGEE. J lost 5 bases, V lost 2 bases, and 5 bases had no gene match. The CDR3 covers 14 residues. In nucleotides, the CDR3 is TGTGCCAGCAGCGTGGGGACAGGTCGGGAGACCCAGTACTTC. As protein: CASSVGTGRETQYF.

This CDR3 is CASSTIGSEQYF. CDR3 DNA: TGTGCCAGCAGTACAATAGGGTCCGAGCAGTACTTC. The V gene is TRBV7-9, the J gene TRBJ2-7; no firm D call. The CDR3 consists of 12 residues. Germline V gene lookup returns CDR1 SEHNR and CDR2 FQNEAQ (reference sequence). Trimming removed 6 bases from V and 6 bases from J, with 12 bases in between.

In this sample, this clone turned up a few times. V is TRBV5-8 and J is TRBJ1-5; D not resolved. This CDR3 is 13 amino acids long. From germline, CDR1 is SGHTS and CDR2 YDEGEE. V was pared by 0 bases and J by 1 base, with 2 bases between. This chain's CDR3 is CASSLGSNQPQHF. CDR3 in DNA: TGTGCCAGCAGCTTGGGCAGCAATCAGCCCCAGCATTTT.

This clone is large in the sample. CDR3 sequence (DNA): TGTGCCAGCAGCTTGGGTAGTGTGCGGCGGACGTACTACGAGCAGTACTTC. Residues: CASSLGSVRRTYYEQYF. The rearrangement joins TRBV5-5 to TRBJ2-7; D is uncertain. V dropped 0 bases and J dropped 3 bases, with 19 bases sitting between them. Germline lookup yields CDR1 SGHKS and CDR2 YYEKEE (reference sequence). The CDR3 runs to 17 residues.

This clone appeared once. The chain joins TRBV6-5 to TRBJ1-5; 10 nucleotides line up with TRBD1. This CDR3 region has 15 residues. Germline values: CDR1 MNHEY, CDR2 SVGAGI. The junction had 7 bases not matched to a gene; V was cut back by 6 bases and J by 5 bases. In nucleotides, the CDR3 is TGTGCCAGCAGCCGTGGACAGGGGGGCTATCAGCCCCAGCATTTT. It translates to CASSRGQGGYQPQHF.

The V and J genes are TRBV6-5 and TRBJ2-1, with TRBD2 identical over 9 bases. Trimming took 6 bases from V and 4 from J; bases not matched to a gene: 7. CDR1 is MNHEY and CDR2 is SVGAGI in the germline V gene. CDR3 length equals 15 residues. CDR3 nucleotide sequence: TGTGCCAGCAGGAAAACTAGCGGGCCTTACAATGAGCAGTTCTTC. Translating it yields CASRKTSGPYNEQFF.

The chain has TRBV3-1 (or the pseudogene TRBV3-2) and TRBJ2-3; 7 positions agree with TRBD2. The CDR3 extends over 16 amino acids. Germline trimming cut 1 base from V and 2 bases from J; bases unmatched to any gene: 6. Germline CDR1 reads LGHDT; CDR2 reads YNNKEL (reference sequence). CDR3 amino acids: CASSQVSGKFTDTQYF. The CDR3, as DNA: TGTGCCAGCAGCCAAGTCAGCGGGAAATTCACAGATACGCAGTATTTT.

The chain employs TRBV4-2 and TRBJ2-3; 13 nucleotides line up with TRBD2. Germline CDR1 reads LGHNA; CDR2 reads YNFKEQ. V dropped 3 bases and J dropped 2; count of bases not matched to a gene: 5. The CDR3 loop spans 17 amino acids. CDR3 nucleotide sequence: TGTGCCAGCAGCCAGAAACTAGCGGGGGGGATCACAGATACGCAGTATTTT. Amino acids: CASSQKLAGGITDTQYF.

In nucleotides, the CDR3 is TGTGCCAGCAGTATACAGGGTGGCGGAAACACCATATATTTT. Protein sequence: CASSIQGGGNTIYF. The V gene is TRBV5-4, the J gene TRBJ1-3; tentative D call: TRBD1 (6 bases). Germline CDR1 reads SGHNT; CDR2 reads YYREEE (reference sequence). The CDR3 runs 14 residues. Trimming cost V 5 bases and J 4 bases, with 13 bases left between them. Full variable domain (remainder filled in from reference TRBV5-4 and TRBJ1-3): ETGVTQSPTHLIKTRGQQVTLRCSSQSGHNTVSWYQQALGQGPQFIFQYYREEENGRGNFPPRFSGLQFPNYSSELNVNALELDDSALYLCASSIQGGGNTIYFGEGSWLTVV.

This rearrangement joins TRBV5-4 to TRBJ1-2, with 7 bases that match TRBD1. Per the germline V gene, CDR1 is SGHNT and CDR2 is YYREEE (reference sequence). This CDR3 has 14 amino acids. J lost 4 bases, V lost 4 bases, and 7 bases had no gene match. The CDR3 reads CASSVETGIYGYTF. As DNA, the CDR3 is TGTGCCAGCAGCGTTGAGACAGGGATCTATGGCTACACCTTC.

The chain combines TRBV28 with TRBJ2-1, with 12 bases identical to TRBD2. The CDR3 length is 15 residues. With V trimmed by 2 bases and J by 8 bases, 4 bases remained unmatched. Germline V gene lookup returns CDR1 MDHEN and CDR2 SYDVKM. The CDR3 DNA reads TGTGCCAGCAGTTTACGGCTAGCGGGAGGGGATGAGCAGTTCTTC. This translates into CASSLRLAGGDEQFF.

This chain joins TRBV6-5 and TRBJ1-5, with D possibly being TRBD1 (5 bases). The CDR3 spans 15 residues. V was trimmed by 7 bases and J by 0 bases, leaving 13 bases between them. Germline lookup yields CDR1 MNHEY and CDR2 SVGAGI. The CDR3 reads CASKTIGTSNQPQHF. The CDR3 DNA is TGTGCCAGCAAGACGATCGGGACTAGCAATCAGCCCCAGCATTTT.

V and J are TRBV29-1 and TRBJ2-1; the D gene is possibly TRBD2 (6 bases). There are 12 residues in the CDR3. Trimming stripped 4 bases from V and 4 bases from J, with 8 bases between. From germline, CDR1 is SQVTM and CDR2 ANQGSEA. The CDR3 DNA sequence: TGCAGCGTTGTTCGGGGGTACAATGAGCAGTTCTTC. Its translation: CSVVRGYNEQFF.

The gene calls are TRBV2 and TRBJ1-2; 7 positions agree with TRBD1. Per the germline V gene, CDR1 is SNHLY and CDR2 is FYNNEI. The junction had 8 bases not matched to a gene; V was cut back by 7 bases and J by 6 bases. The CDR3 runs to 13 residues. The CDR3: CASNTGVGDGYTF. In DNA, the CDR3 is TGTGCCAGCAATACAGGGGTAGGCGATGGCTACACCTTC.

The chain combines TRBV30 with TRBJ1-2; TRBD1 might be the D (6 bases). Per the germline V gene, CDR1 is GTSNPN and CDR2 is SVGIG (reference sequence). CDR3 length: 14 residues. Trimming took 7 bases from V and 3 from J, leaving 18 bases between them. CDR3 nucleotide sequence: TGTGCCTTCCGGCCGGGGACAAGGGACTATGGCTACACCTTC. Translating it yields CAFRPGTRDYGYTF.

The rearrangement links TRBV5-4 to TRBJ2-2, with D perhaps matching TRBD2 (5 bases). This CDR3 is built from 16 residues. V shed 1 base and J shed 0 bases, with 10 bases lying between them. Per germline, CDR1 SGHNT and CDR2 YYREEE (reference sequence). The CDR3 region has the DNA TGTGCCAGCAGCTTGCAGAAGGGAGCGAACACCGGGGAGCTGTTTTTT. This codes for CASSLQKGANTGELFF. Full variable domain (outside the CDR3, taken from reference TRBV5-4 and TRBJ2-2): ETGVTQSPTHLIKTRGQQVTLRCSSQSGHNTVSWYQQALGQGPQFIFQYYREEENGRGNFPPRFSGLQFPNYSSELNVNALELDDSALYLCASSLQKGANTGELFFGEGSRLTVL.

This chain joins TRBV25-1 and TRBJ2-7, with TRBD2 matching 7 bases. The CDR3 consists of 14 residues. Looked up from germline, CDR1 is MGHDK and CDR2 is SYGVNS. Trimming removed 3 bases from V and 4 bases from J; junction bases left unmatched: 6. For the CDR3, the DNA is TGTGCCAGCAGTGAGGGCGGGGGACTTTACGAGCAGTACTTC. Translated: CASSEGGGLYEQYF.

The chain couples TRBV5-1 to TRBJ2-1; D gene unclear. Germline V gene data show CDR1 as SGHRS and CDR2 as YFSETQ. This CDR3 contains 14 residues. Trimming pared 4 bases from V and 5 bases from J, leaving 13 bases between. CDR3 residues: CASSLPLGDNEQFF. As DNA, the CDR3 is TGCGCCAGCAGCCTGCCGCTAGGCGACAATGAGCAGTTCTTC.

This clone has more than one count but fewer than ten. V and J are TRBV30 and TRBJ1-6, with unresolved D. The V and J ends lost 0 bases and 11 bases respectively, with 8 bases between them. The CDR3 runs to 12 residues. Per the germline V gene, CDR1 is GTSNPN and CDR2 is SVGIG (reference sequence). CDR3 amino acids: CAWSVPATPLHF. Written as DNA, the CDR3 is TGTGCCTGGAGTGTTCCAGCTACACCCCTCCACTTT.

This sequence joins TRBV28 and TRBJ2-7, with 7 nucleotides matching TRBD2. Germline assignment: CDR1 MDHEN and CDR2 SYDVKM. Germline trimming cut 8 bases from V and 7 bases from J; bases unmatched to any gene: 14. This CDR3 contains 14 residues. The CDR3 loop reads CASRPGGGWREQYF. The CDR3 DNA is TGTGCCAGCCGCCCTGGGGGGGGATGGCGGGAGCAGTACTTC.

This clone was detected once. The chain has TRBV30 and TRBJ1-3; 7 nucleotides align to TRBD1. The CDR3 consists of 17 residues. Trimming cost V 4 bases and J 3 bases; bases outside gene matches: 15. The germline V gene has CDR1 GTSNPN and CDR2 SVGIG (reference sequence). Written as DNA, the CDR3 is TGTGCCTGGAACCGAGGACAGGTCCCGTCTCATGGAAACACCATATATTTT. Its translation is CAWNRGQVPSHGNTIYF.

This chain links TRBV7-9 with TRBJ1-1; the D gene is possibly TRBD1 (5 bases). The CDR3 consists of 14 residues. Germline CDR1 is SEHNR and CDR2 is FQNEAQ (reference sequence). V was pared by 3 bases and J by 3 bases, with 11 bases between. CDR3: CASSFGAGDTEAFF. Written as DNA, the CDR3 is TGTGCCAGCAGCTTCGGGGCTGGGGACACTGAAGCTTTCTTT.

V is TRBV4-3 and J is TRBJ2-2, with D possibly matching TRBD1 (6 bases). Germline CDR1 and CDR2: LGHNA and YSLEER. This CDR3 spans 17 amino acids. The V end lost 2 bases, the J end lost 6 bases, and 19 bases lay between the germline ends. The CDR3 region is CASSQNLRTATAGELFF. The CDR3 nucleotides are TGCGCCAGCAGCCAAAATCTGAGGACAGCGACCGCCGGGGAGCTGTTTTTT.

The chain joins TRBV6-5 to TRBJ1-4; no definite D call. Germline V gene lookup returns CDR1 MNHEY and CDR2 SVGAGI. The V end was cut by 6 bases, the J end by 4 bases, with 12 bases between. CDR3 length equals 14 residues. The CDR3 DNA reads TGTGCCAGCAGACCGGACGGATTTAATGAAAAACTGTTTTTT. Amino acids: CASRPDGFNEKLFF.

The chain uses TRBV7-2 and TRBJ1-5; 9 bases are shared with TRBD1. Per the germline V gene, CDR1 is SGHTA and CDR2 is FQGNSA. V shed 5 bases, J shed 6 bases, and the junction held 5 bases outside the gene matches. This CDR3 has 14 residues. CDR3 protein: CASSIDRGGQPQHF. CDR3 DNA: TGTGCCAGCAGCATCGACAGGGGGGGTCAGCCCCAGCATTTT.

The chain has TRBV25-1 and TRBJ1-1; 7 positions match TRBD1. Germline V CDR1 and CDR2: MGHDK, SYGVNS. The CDR3 runs to 14 residues. The J segment lost 0 bases and the V segment lost 6 bases, leaving 4 bases of the junction unmatched. The CDR3 nucleotides are TGTGCCAGCAGGGGGGGACAGATGAACACTGAAGCTTTCTTT. Translated: CASRGGQMNTEAFF.

The rearrangement links TRBV9 to TRBJ1-2; D might be TRBD1 (6 bases). The CDR3 is 16 residues long. Germline assignment: CDR1 SGDLS and CDR2 YYNGEE. Deletions cut 0 bases from V and 7 bases from J, with 19 bases between. The CDR3 sequence is CASSVDLWGARRGYTF. CDR3 coding DNA: TGTGCCAGCAGCGTAGACCTCTGGGGGGCCAGGCGTGGCTACACCTTC.

This clone was found a few times. The genes are TRBV28 and TRBJ1-4; D remains unclear. V gave up 5 bases and J gave up 0 bases, with 10 bases separating them. This CDR3 is 15 amino acids long. Germline V lookup: CDR1 MDHEN, CDR2 SYDVKM. The DNA for the CDR3 is TGTGCCAGCAGTGAGCTGTATGCAACTAATGAAAAACTGTTTTTT. Amino acids: CASSELYATNEKLFF.

The rearrangement joins TRBV6-5 to TRBJ2-2; D is undetermined. This CDR3 region has 14 residues. Trimming shortened V by 1 base and J by 7 bases, and 10 bases separated the two germline ends. The germline CDR1 and CDR2 sequences are MNHEY and SVGAGI. The CDR3 nucleotides read TGTGCCAGCAGTTACTTTGACGTGGGCGGGGAGCTGTTTTTT. Encoded protein: CASSYFDVGGELFF.

The CDR3 DNA reads TGCGCCAGCAGCCAAGCCGGGACTTTGGCACGGAACGAAAAACTGTTTTTT. It yields the protein CASSQAGTLARNEKLFF. The V gene is TRBV4-3, the J gene TRBJ1-4; perhaps TRBD1 as D (5 bases). V lost 1 base and J lost 8, with 20 bases in between. The CDR3 totals 17 residues. The V gene's germline CDR1 is LGHNA and CDR2 YSLEER.